A selection of T cell receptor beta chains follows, all from one sample in a study of identical twins. MiXCR, run by TCRdb on the 5' RACE reads, gives a single entry per CDR3 protein. The sample lists 540,000 or so distinct CDR3 sequences; around 24% were seen once. The same sample was also used in a study of yellow fever vaccine responses in identical twins.

Sequences were obtained from CD4+ T cells sorted from blood. These receptors came from a woman aged 18 to 35 in good health. The CDR3 runs from the conserved cysteine through the conserved F or W. A D gene is named only where the DNA matches it firmly. A row's size may be missing; if present it is once, few, many or a size class.

V gene: TRBV5-1; CDR3 length: 16; clone size: many; D gene: TRBD1; J gene: TRBJ1-2; CDR3 DNA: TGCGCCAGCACCCTCGAACCGGGACAGGGTTCGGGTGGCTACACCTTC; CDR3 protein: CASTLEPGQGSGGYTF
V gene: TRBV7-6; CDR3 length: 18; clone size: NA; D gene: TRBD1; J gene: TRBJ2-2; CDR3 DNA: TGTGCCAGCAGCTCTCGGGACACAGGGGCGGCGCTAACCGTGGAGCTGTTTTTT; CDR3 protein: CASSSRDTGAALTVELFF
V gene: TRBV5-1; CDR3 length: 15; clone size: NA; D gene: NA; J gene: TRBJ1-1; CDR3 DNA: TGCGCCAGCAGTCCGAGGGACGGTAGGAACACTGAAGCTTTCTTT; CDR3 protein: CASSPRDGRNTEAFF
V gene: TRBV24-1; CDR3 length: 15; clone size: NA; D gene: TRBD2; J gene: TRBJ2-1; CDR3 DNA: TGTGCCACCAGTGATTTTCAGGCCGGGAGGGCCGGTCAGTTCTTC; CDR3 protein: CATSDFQAGRAGQFF
V gene: TRBV20-1; CDR3 length: 14; clone size: few; D gene: NA; J gene: TRBJ1-1; CDR3 DNA: TGCAGTGCTAGAGCAGGGGACCTGAACACTGAAGCTTTCTTT; CDR3 protein: CSARAGDLNTEAFF
V gene: TRBV12-5; CDR3 length: 14; clone size: NA; D gene: TRBD2; J gene: TRBJ2-1; CDR3 DNA: TGTGCTAGTGGTTTTGGCGGGGGACGTGATGAGCAGTTCTTC; CDR3 protein: CASGFGGGRDEQFF
V gene: TRBV2; CDR3 length: 14; clone size: NA; D gene: NA; J gene: TRBJ2-7; CDR3 DNA: TGTGCCAGCAGTGGGACAGAAGCCTCCTACGAGCAGTACTTC; CDR3 protein: CASSGTEASYEQYF
V gene: TRBV11-3; CDR3 length: 15; clone size: few; D gene: TRBD2; J gene: TRBJ2-1; CDR3 DNA: TGTGCCAGCAGCTTATCCGGACTAGCGGGGGAAAAGCAGTTCTTC; CDR3 protein: CASSLSGLAGEKQFF
V gene: TRBV18; CDR3 length: 15; clone size: NA; D gene: NA; J gene: TRBJ2-7; CDR3 DNA: TGTGCCAGCTCACCCCCCGCGGCGGTTCGAGGGGAGCAGTACTTC; CDR3 protein: CASSPPAAVRGEQYF
V gene: TRBV29-1; CDR3 length: 13; clone size: NA; D gene: NA; J gene: TRBJ2-2; CDR3 DNA: TGCAGCGCCTCCCGTGTGGGTGCCGGGGAGCTGTTTTTT; CDR3 protein: CSASRVGAGELFF
V gene: TRBV9; CDR3 length: 16; clone size: NA; D gene: NA; J gene: TRBJ2-2; CDR3 DNA: TGTGCCAGCAGCCCCTCACCCTATGGTGACACCGGGGAGCTGTTTTTT; CDR3 protein: CASSPSPYGDTGELFF
V gene: TRBV6-2/TRBV6-3; CDR3 length: 13; clone size: NA; D gene: TRBD1; J gene: TRBJ2-1; CDR3 DNA: TGTGCCAGCAACCCGAGGGGGCCCAATGAGCAGTTCTTC; CDR3 protein: CASNPRGPNEQFF
V gene: TRBV24-1; CDR3 length: 18; clone size: few; D gene: TRBD1; J gene: TRBJ2-3; CDR3 DNA: TGTGCCACCAGTGATCGAACCCGGACAGGGACGAGCACAGATACGCAGTATTTT; CDR3 protein: CATSDRTRTGTSTDTQYF
V gene: TRBV20-1; CDR3 length: 15; clone size: few; D gene: NA; J gene: TRBJ2-1; CDR3 DNA: TGCAGTGCTAGAGATCCCGGACTATCCTTCAATGAGCAGTTCTTC; CDR3 protein: CSARDPGLSFNEQFF
V gene: TRBV12-3/TRBV12-4; CDR3 length: 13; clone size: few; D gene: TRBD1; J gene: TRBJ1-3; CDR3 DNA: TGTGCCACGACAGGGGGGGTCGGAAACACCATATATTTT; CDR3 protein: CATTGGVGNTIYF